Below are 26 T cell receptor beta chains sequenced from a single sample in a study of cytomegalovirus exposure and HLA in healthy donors. The study ran its PCR with 60 Vbeta and 13 Jbeta primers. Sequencing used immunoSEQ multiplex PCR; TCRdb keeps in-frame clones, though not all of them. This table has just over 150,000 clones, approximately 79% appearing once. Sequencing was performed on PBMCs. Receptors were obtained from a man aged 35 to 55 in good health and CMV-seropositive.

The sample holds a few counts of this clone. The CDR3 DNA is TGCGCCAGCAGCCAAGAAGCAGCGGAGCGCACAGATACGCAGTATTTT. Translated, it gives CASSQEAAERTDTQYF. The chain couples TRBV4-3 to TRBJ2-3, with a possible D match to TRBD2 (5 bases). Trimming took off 0 bases at V and 1 base at J, with 11 bases between the two ends. Germline loops: CDR1 LGHNA, CDR2 YSLEER. The CDR3 totals 16 residues.

This chain links TRBV10-3 with TRBJ1-1; D unresolved. Per germline, CDR1 ENHRY and CDR2 SYGVKD. This CDR3 is 14 amino acids long. The V gene lost 2 bases and the J gene lost 1 base, with 8 bases spanning the gap. CDR3 sequence (DNA): TGTGCCATCAGTGAGCTGACTGAGAACACTGAAGCTTTCTTT. Translated: CAISELTENTEAFF.

V usage is TRBV4-2 and J usage is TRBJ2-1; D is possibly TRBD2 (7 bases). Trimming shortened V by 1 base and J by 9 bases, and 22 bases separated the two germline ends. The CDR3 covers 17 residues. The V gene's germline CDR1 is LGHNA and CDR2 YNFKEQ. CDR3 protein: CASSQAGVAGAQGEQFF. The CDR3 DNA sequence: TGTGCCAGCAGCCAAGCGGGAGTGGCGGGGGCTCAGGGTGAGCAGTTCTTC.

V usage is TRBV9 and J usage is TRBJ1-1, with D perhaps TRBD1 (6 bases). The length of the CDR3 is 14 residues. Germline CDR1 reads SGDLS; CDR2 reads YYNGEE. The ends were cut back, 3 bases at V and 1 base at J, with 10 bases in the middle. The CDR3 DNA reads as TGTGCCAGCAGCGCGCAGGGGCAGAACACTGAAGCTTTCTTT. Its translation is CASSAQGQNTEAFF.

As for this clone: The sample contains more than one DNA sequence encoding this CDR3. This chain uses TRBV6-6 with TRBJ1-1; perhaps TRBD1 as D (6 bases). Looked up from germline, CDR1 is MNHNY and CDR2 is SVGAGI (reference sequence). The V end was cut by 6 bases, the J end by 4 bases, with 15 bases between. This CDR3 has 14 amino acids. The CDR3 here is CASSPTGFGTEAFF. CDR3 sequence (DNA): TGTGCCAGCAGCCCAACAGGGTTCGGCACTGAAGCTTTCTTT.

The V call is TRBV9, the J call TRBJ2-1; TRBD2 agrees at 9 bases. CDR1 and CDR2 from the germline V gene are SGDLS and YYNGEE. Losses at the gene ends were 0 bases for V and 7 bases for J; bases not matched to a gene: 11. The CDR3 runs 17 residues. CDR3 DNA: TGTGCCAGCAGCGTAGCTACTTCAGCGGGGGGCCATAATGAGCAGTTCTTC. Encoded protein: CASSVATSAGGHNEQFF.

The chain recombines TRBV5-1 with TRBJ1-1; 7 bases agree with TRBD1. CDR1 and CDR2 (germline): SGHRS, YFSETQ. V trimming: 0 bases; J trimming: 3 bases; junction bases outside the gene matches: 2. The CDR3 has 14 amino acids. Here the CDR3 DNA reads TGCGCCAGCAGCTTGGCCAGGGGGGACACTGAAGCTTTCTTT. Translation gives CASSLARGDTEAFF. The whole variable domain, remainder taken from reference TRBV5-1 and TRBJ1-1, is KAGVTQTPRYLIKTRGQQVTLSCSPISGHRSVSWYQQTPGQGLQFLFEYFSETQRNKGNFPGRFSGRQFSNSRSEMNVSTLELGDSALYLCASSLARGDTEAFFGQGTRLTVV.

This chain uses TRBV7-8 with TRBJ1-5, with a tentative D call TRBD1 (5 bases). V dropped 5 bases and J dropped 4 bases, with 15 bases sitting between them. This CDR3 is 15 amino acids long. The germline gives CDR1 SGHVS, CDR2 FQNEAQ. The CDR3 DNA reads as TGTGCCAGCAGCCTGCTCGGGGGGATTAATCAGCCCCAGCATTTT. It translates to CASSLLGGINQPQHF.

The chain couples TRBV10-3 to TRBJ2-6, with 10 bases matching TRBD1. Trimming at V came to 5 bases and at J to 0 bases, leaving 7 bases not matched to a gene. CDR3 length: 18 amino acids. Germline CDR1 is ENHRY and CDR2 is SYGVKD. CDR3 in amino acids: CAISQEGQGSSGANVLTF. CDR3 DNA: TGTGCCATCAGTCAAGAGGGACAGGGGTCCTCTGGGGCCAACGTCCTGACTTTC.

This chain links TRBV13 with TRBJ1-1, with D tentatively TRBD1 (6 bases). Deletions cut 5 bases from V and 6 bases from J, with 16 bases between. This CDR3 is 14 amino acids long. Germline CDR1 and CDR2: PRHDT and FYEKMQ (reference sequence). CDR3 DNA sequence: TGTGCCAGCAGCGCCAGACAGGCCCATGCTGAAGCTTTCTTT. Protein: CASSARQAHAEAFF. The variable domain in full, with the rest retrieved from reference TRBV13 and TRBJ1-1, is AAGVIQSPRHLIKEKRETATLKCYPIPRHDTVYWYQQGPGQDPQFLISFYEKMQSDKGSIPDRFSAQQFSDYHSELNMSSLELGDSALYFCASSARQAHAEAFFGQGTRLTVV.

This chain uses TRBV5-8 with TRBJ2-1; D perhaps matches TRBD1 (6 bases). The V gene lost 3 bases and the J gene lost 2 bases, with 9 bases spanning the gap. This CDR3 comprises 14 residues. Germline CDR1 SGHTS, CDR2 YDEGEE. DNA for the CDR3: TGTGCCAGCAGCTCCCGGGACACCTACAATGAGCAGTTCTTC. The encoded protein is CASSSRDTYNEQFF.

The sample holds a few counts of this clone. The rearrangement uses TRBV4-1 and TRBJ1-1; a possible D gene is TRBD1 (5 bases). Germline V gives CDR1 MGHRA, CDR2 YSYEKL. V was clipped by 1 base and J by 7 bases, with 13 bases between them. The CDR3 length is 14 residues. DNA for the CDR3: TGCGCCAGCAGCCAAGCTTGGACAACGAGTGAAGCTTTCTTT. This codes for CASSQAWTTSEAFF.

The chain links TRBV5-1 to TRBJ2-7, with 7 bases lining up with TRBD1. V was clipped by 0 bases and J by 4 bases; unmatched bases: 7. The CDR3 has 15 amino acids. Germline V lookup: CDR1 SGHRS, CDR2 YFSETQ. CDR3 loop: CASSLADRRSYEQYF. CDR3 DNA sequence: TGCGCCAGCAGCTTGGCGGACAGGAGGAGTTACGAGCAGTACTTC.

The rearrangement uses TRBV5-4 and TRBJ1-1; a possible D gene is TRBD1 (5 bases). V lost 7 bases and J lost 5, with 12 bases in between. CDR1 and CDR2 (germline): SGHNT, YYREEE (reference sequence). The CDR3 is made up of 12 amino acids. Written as DNA, the CDR3 is TGTGCCAGCTCTCAGGGAAGGACTGAAGCTTTCTTT. This sequence encodes CASSQGRTEAFF.

CDR3 sequence: CASPQRPGGADYGYTF. CDR3 bases: TGCGCCAGCCCTCAGCGCCCTGGGGGCGCGGACTATGGCTACACCTTC. The V gene is TRBV23-1, the J gene TRBJ1-2; D is possibly TRBD1 (6 bases). TRBV23-1 is noted as an ORF with a role that remains uncertain. Trimming took 8 bases from V and 3 from J, leaving 22 bases between them. CDR3 length: 16 amino acids.

This chain links TRBV11-2 with TRBJ2-1; D ambiguous. From germline, CDR1 is SGHAT and CDR2 FQNNGV. The V end was cut by 1 base, the J end by 4 bases, with 11 bases between. The CDR3 runs to 15 residues. CDR3 sequence reads: CASSLVGGLYNEQFF. The DNA of the CDR3 is TGTGCCAGCAGCTTAGTCGGTGGGCTATACAATGAGCAGTTCTTC.

The V call is TRBV12-5, the J call TRBJ1-6; 10 bases line up with TRBD1. Trimming at V came to 6 bases and at J to 8 bases, leaving 4 bases not matched to a gene. The CDR3 runs to 14 residues. Germline CDR1 and CDR2: LGHNT and FRNRAP. The CDR3 DNA sequence: TGTGCTAGTGGGCCCGGGACAGGGGATTCACCCCTCCACTTT. Protein product: CASGPGTGDSPLHF.

V usage is TRBV7-9 and J usage is TRBJ2-5, with 7 bases matching TRBD2. The germline V gene has CDR1 SEHNR and CDR2 FQNEAQ (reference sequence). V was clipped by 5 bases and J by 5 bases; unmatched bases: 8. This CDR3 has 14 residues. The CDR3 reads CASSPPLRGETQYF. The CDR3 bases are TGTGCCAGCAGCCCTCCGTTGCGGGGGGAGACCCAGTACTTC.

Here the CDR3 DNA reads TGTGCCAGCAGCCTCCCAGCCGGGGGTAATGGCTACACCTTC. It encodes CASSLPAGGNGYTF. J is TRBJ1-2 and V is TRBV7-3; D possibly corresponds to TRBD1 (5 bases). V lost 5 bases to trimming and J lost 6 bases, with 16 bases between them. The CDR3 has 14 residues. Germline CDR1 SGHTA, CDR2 FQGTGA.

Only a few counts were recorded for this clone. The V gene is TRBV25-1, the J gene TRBJ1-5, with a tentative D call TRBD1 (5 bases). Trimming shortened V by 8 bases and J by 9 bases, and 17 bases separated the two germline ends. The germline gives CDR1 MGHDK, CDR2 SYGVNS. The CDR3 loop spans 13 amino acids. The CDR3 loop is CASSGKGGRPQHF. CDR3 nucleotide sequence: TGTGCCAGCTCAGGGAAAGGTGGCCGGCCCCAGCATTTT.

The V call is TRBV30, the J call TRBJ2-3; 12 nucleotides align to TRBD2. V lost 8 bases, J lost 2 bases, and 8 bases stayed unmatched. CDR3 length: 15 residues. The germline gives CDR1 GTSNPN, CDR2 SVGIG (reference sequence). DNA for the CDR3: TGTGCCGGAACAACTAGCGGGGGGACCACAGATACGCAGTATTTT. This encodes CAGTTSGGTTDTQYF.

The rearrangement uses TRBV29-1 and TRBJ1-4, with TRBD1 matching over 7 bases. Germline assignment: CDR1 SQVTM and CDR2 ANQGSEA. Unmatched junction bases numbered 3, after V lost 4 bases and J lost 1 base. The CDR3 is 14 amino acids. The CDR3 DNA is TGCAGCGTTGCAGGGGGACTAACTAATGAAAAACTGTTTTTT. This codes for CSVAGGLTNEKLFF.

This clone turned up a few times. The rearrangement joins TRBV2 to TRBJ1-5, with 8 bases that match TRBD1. The CDR3 sequence is 15 residues long. Trimming took 6 bases from V and 3 from J; bases not matched to a gene: 7. CDR1 is SNHLY and CDR2 is FYNNEI in the germline V gene. CDR3 sequence (DNA): TGTGCCAGCAGCGCCGGGACAGGCTACAATCAGCCCCAGCATTTT. Protein sequence: CASSAGTGYNQPQHF. Supplemented by reference TRBV2 and TRBJ1-5, the full variable domain reads EPEVTQTPSHQVTQMGQEVILRCVPISNHLYFYWYRQILGQKVEFLVSFYNNEISEKSEIFDDQFSVERPDGSNFTLKIRSTKLEDSAMYFCASSAGTGYNQPQHFGDGTRLSIL.

This chain joins TRBV4-1 and TRBJ2-1, with a weak D call TRBD2 (7 bases). V was cut by 0 bases and J by 0 bases, with 18 bases left in between. This CDR3 region has 19 residues. In germline, CDR1 is MGHRA, CDR2 YSYEKL. The CDR3 sequence: CASSQDRREGGPSYNEQFF. CDR3 bases: TGCGCCAGCAGCCAAGATCGTAGGGAGGGGGGGCCCTCCTACAATGAGCAGTTCTTC.

This clone was detected a few times. This chain links TRBV27 with TRBJ2-5, with D maybe TRBD2 (8 bases). Germline values: CDR1 MNHEY, CDR2 SMNVEV (reference sequence). Trimming removed 6 bases from V and 1 base from J, with 12 bases in between. This CDR3 region has 14 residues. CDR3 nucleotides: TGTGCCAGCAGGCGGGGGGACAGCCAAGAGACCCAGTACTTC. Encoded protein: CASRRGDSQETQYF.

A single count supports this clone. The genes are TRBV18 and TRBJ1-4; D gene unclear. Germline-derived CDR1 and CDR2 are KGHSH and LQKENI. This CDR3 spans 16 amino acids. The V end was cut by 0 bases, the J end by 0 bases, with 8 bases between. The CDR3 reads CASSPPGSTTNEKLFF. CDR3 in DNA: TGTGCCAGCTCACCACCGGGCTCCACAACTAATGAAAAACTGTTTTTT.